The rows below give T cell receptor beta chains drawn from one sample of a study of blood T cell repertoires in COVID-19. The protocol was immunoSEQ multiplex PCR, while the TCRdb copy is restricted to in-frame clones and leaves out a portion. The repertoire holds about 300,000 clones, with 75% to 90% as singletons. The sample consisted of peripheral blood. The receptors derive from a middle-aged woman who had recovered from COVID-19. CDR3s include the opening cysteine and the closing phenylalanine or tryptophan. D genes are given only for firm matches. Clone size is not always given. Where it is, it says once, few, many or a class for expanded clones.

NA	TRBV7-8	NA	TRBJ2-1	CASTTFSGVEQFF	TGTGCCAGCACCACTTTTTCGGGGGTAGAGCAGTTCTTC
NA	TRBV7-3	NA	TRBJ2-3	CASSPGITDTQYF	TGTGCCAGCAGCCCAGGGATCACAGATACGCAGTATTTT
NA	TRBV5-4	NA	TRBJ2-3	CASNPPEDTDTQYF	TGTGCCAGCAATCCTCCAGAAGACACAGATACGCAGTATTTT
NA	TRBV30	NA	TRBJ1-1	CAWSVDSMNTEAFF	TGTGCCTGGAGTGTGGACAGCATGAACACTGAAGCTTTCTTT
TRBD2	TRBV7-2	NA	TRBJ2-5	CASSFTGTSGGTQYF	TGTGCCAGCAGCTTTACCGGGACTAGCGGGGGGACCCAGTACTTC
NA	TRBV3-1/TRBV3-2	few	TRBJ1-1	CASCRVGTEAFF	TGTGCCAGCTGCAGGGTCGGCACTGAAGCTTTCTTT
NA	TRBV19	NA	TRBJ1-1	CASRKRGGGSLNTEAFF	TGTGCCAGTAGGAAGAGGGGGGGTGGATCGTTGAACACTGAAGCTTTCTTT
NA	TRBV20-1	NA	TRBJ1-1	CSAPRGEAFF	TGCAGTGCCCCAAGGGGTGAAGCTTTCTTT
NA	TRBV9	NA	TRBJ1-3	CASSAYVGNTIYF	TGTGCCAGCAGCGCGTATGTAGGAAACACCATATATTTT
TRBD1	TRBV24-1	NA	TRBJ2-2	CATSDPDRANTGELFF	TGTGCCACCAGTGACCCCGACAGGGCGAACACCGGGGAGCTGTTTTTT
NA	TRBV5-1	NA	TRBJ1-1	CASSLAGNTEAFF	TGCGCCAGCAGCTTGGCAGGAAACACTGAAGCTTTCTTT
NA	TRBV3-1/TRBV3-2	NA	TRBJ1-4	CASSQFGHPTTNEKLFF	TGTGCCAGCAGCCAATTTGGCCATCCAACAACTAATGAAAAACTGTTTTTT
TRBD1	TRBV27	NA	TRBJ1-1	CASNKGRGPPEAFF	TGTGCCAGCAACAAAGGCAGGGGGCCCCCTGAAGCTTTCTTT
NA	TRBV10-3	NA	TRBJ2-5	CAIRPDPTVAQYF	TGTGCCATCAGGCCCGACCCTACAGTGGCCCAGTACTTC
NA	TRBV6-1	NA	TRBJ1-1	CASSEYLSGTAFF	TGTGCCAGCAGTGAGTACCTCAGCGGGACGGCTTTCTTT
NA	TRBV6-5	once	TRBJ2-7	CASRPPGVNEQYF	TGTGCCAGCAGACCTCCGGGGGTCAACGAGCAGTACTTC
NA	TRBV11-3	NA	TRBJ2-7	CASSPVDWGRNSYEQYF	TGTGCCAGCAGCCCGGTCGATTGGGGGCGGAACTCCTACGAGCAGTACTTC
TRBD1	TRBV10-3	NA	TRBJ2-7	CAISPDRSSYEQYF	TGTGCCATCAGCCCGGACAGGTCCTCCTACGAGCAGTACTTC
TRBD1	TRBV7-2	NA	TRBJ2-7	CASSPTGQGAYEQYF	TGTGCCAGCAGCCCTACGGGACAGGGGGCCTACGAGCAGTACTTC
NA	TRBV9	NA	TRBJ2-7	CASSVDLGGARAEQYF	TGTGCCAGCAGCGTCGACCTGGGCGGGGCCAGGGCCGAGCAGTACTTC
NA	TRBV6-5	NA	TRBJ2-5	CASSYSWQQETQYF	TGTGCCAGCAGTTACTCGTGGCAGCAAGAGACCCAGTACTTC
TRBD2	TRBV3-1/TRBV3-2	NA	TRBJ2-5	CASTWGLAGGLKETQYF	TGTGCCAGCACGTGGGGACTAGCGGGGGGGCTCAAAGAGACCCAGTACTTC
NA	TRBV7-2	NA	TRBJ1-6	CASSLVAGAASPLHF	TGTGCCAGCAGCTTAGTAGCAGGGGCGGCATCCCCCCTCCACTTT
TRBD1	TRBV4-3	NA	TRBJ2-7	CASSQWDRPYEQYF	TGCGCCAGCAGCCAATGGGACAGACCCTACGAGCAGTACTTC
NA	TRBV6-1	NA	TRBJ1-1	CASSDLQVGYTEAFF	TGTGCCAGCAGTGACCTACAGGTGGGGTACACTGAAGCTTTCTTT
NA	TRBV28	NA	TRBJ1-3	CASLDSYSGNTIYF	TGTGCCAGCCTAGACAGTTACTCTGGAAACACCATATATTTT
NA	TRBV6-6	few	TRBJ2-1	CASSYGQVYNNEQFF	TGTGCCAGCAGTTATGGGCAAGTCTACAACAATGAGCAGTTCTTC
TRBD1	TRBV5-1	few	TRBJ1-5	CASSQTGGNQPQHF	TGCGCCAGCAGCCAGACAGGGGGCAATCAGCCCCAGCATTTT
NA	TRBV4-1	NA	TRBJ1-2	CASSQETIIGGYTF	TGCGCCAGCAGCCAAGAAACCATTATCGGTGGCTACACCTTC
TRBD1	TRBV27	NA	TRBJ1-3	CASNRTGTGKGISGNTIYF	TGTGCCAGCAATCGTACCGGGACAGGGAAGGGGATTTCTGGAAACACCATATATTTT
TRBD2	TRBV7-2	NA	TRBJ2-5	CASSPLLAVSGETQYF	TGTGCCAGCAGCCCGCTTTTAGCGGTTAGCGGGGAGACCCAGTACTTC
NA	TRBV2	NA	TRBJ1-1	CASSVGRRGDTEAFF	TGTGCCAGCAGCGTCGGACGGCGCGGGGATACTGAAGCTTTCTTT
NA	TRBV10-3	NA	TRBJ1-1	CAISPKTAHTEAFF	TGTGCCATCAGTCCAAAGACAGCACACACTGAAGCTTTCTTT
TRBD1	TRBV7-9	NA	TRBJ1-1	CASTNRGRYTEAFF	TGTGCCAGCACCAACAGGGGTCGATACACTGAAGCTTTCTTT
NA	TRBV7-8	NA	TRBJ1-2	CASSLAGVDYGYTF	TGTGCCAGCAGCTTAGCAGGGGTCGACTATGGCTACACCTTC
TRBD1	TRBV19	NA	TRBJ1-4	CASSMSTGRANEKLFF	TGTGCCAGTAGTATGTCGACAGGGCGGGCTAATGAAAAACTGTTTTTT
TRBD1	TRBV5-4	NA	TRBJ1-1	CASSSGTGRNTEAFF	TGTGCCAGCAGCTCGGGGACAGGGCGGAACACTGAAGCTTTCTTT
NA	TRBV5-1	NA	TRBJ1-6	CASSLDGVEYSPLHF	TGCGCCAGCAGCTTGGACGGGGTGGAGTATTCACCCCTCCACTTT
NA	TRBV5-1	NA	TRBJ2-7	CASSIGGQLSYEQYF	TGCGCCAGCAGCATCGGGGGACAGCTCTCCTACGAGCAGTACTTC
TRBD1	TRBV18	NA	TRBJ2-6	CASSDRTGSSGANVLTF	TGTGCCAGCTCAGACCGGACAGGAAGCTCTGGGGCCAACGTCCTGACTTTC
TRBD1	TRBV6-2/TRBV6-3	NA	TRBJ1-1	CASSPRTGEAFF	TGTGCCAGCAGTCCCCGGACAGGTGAAGCTTTCTTT